This TCR beta chain was sequenced during a study of T cell changes during pregnancy in multiple sclerosis. V gave up 9 bases and J gave up 6 bases; unmatched junction bases: 29. CDR3 size: 20 residues. CDR1 MNHEY and CDR2 SMNVEV come from the germline V gene (reference sequence). TCRdb keeps only in-frame clones here, not all; method: immunoSEQ multiplex PCR. The table includes around 80,000 clones, approximately 92% detected once. The J gene is TRBJ1-5, the V gene TRBV27, with 7 bases lining up with TRBD1. This clonotype was obtained from a female donor with multiple sclerosis, enrolled in a pregnancy study. Sequenced here: peripheral blood, sampled before pregnancy. The CDR3 protein is CARTPCSRQGGCVGGQPQHF. DNA for the CDR3: TGTGCCAGGACCCCCTGTAGTCGACAGGGAGGATGCGTAGGAGGTCAGCCCCAGCATTTT.